These 10 T cell receptor beta chains were all obtained from the same sample, sequenced in a study of identical twins. TCRdb used MiXCR to reprocess the 5' RACE reads, holding one entry per CDR3 protein. The sample shows 540,000 or so distinct CDR3 sequences, approximately 20% of them seen only once. The same specimen was also included in a second study, on yellow fever vaccine responses in identical twins.

Source material: CD4+ T cells sorted from blood. The receptors derive from a woman aged 18-30 years in good health.

The J gene is TRBJ2-5, the V gene TRBV4-1, with 7 bases matching TRBD2. Germline values: CDR1 MGHRA, CDR2 YSYEKL. J lost 0 bases, V lost 2 bases, and 6 bases had no gene match. The CDR3 totals 16 residues. The CDR3 spells CASSQSGTTYQETQYF. The CDR3 nucleotides read TGCGCCAGCAGCCAATCCGGGACTACCTACCAAGAGACCCAGTACTTC.

In this sample, this clonotype turned up many times. The rearrangement uses TRBV11-1 and TRBJ2-3; perhaps TRBD1 as D (6 bases). Germline CDR1 reads SGHAT; CDR2 reads FQDESV (reference sequence). The CDR3 loop spans 18 amino acids. V shed 3 bases and J shed 0 bases, with 19 bases lying between them. This chain's CDR3 is CASSFNSGVTLSTDTQYF. The CDR3 region has the DNA TGTGCCAGCAGCTTTAACTCAGGGGTTACGCTTAGCACAGATACGCAGTATTTT.

The J gene is TRBJ2-7, the V gene TRBV5-1; 13 bases align to TRBD2. The V segment lost 4 bases and the J segment 4 bases; nucleotides outside the gene matches: 8. The CDR3 extends over 16 amino acids. Germline lookup yields CDR1 SGHRS and CDR2 YFSETQ. CDR3: CASSPSTSGGLYEQYF. As DNA, the CDR3 is TGCGCCAGCAGCCCGTCGACTAGCGGGGGGCTTTACGAGCAGTACTTC.

This clonotype was detected only a few times. This chain links TRBV12-3 or TRBV12-4 with TRBJ2-3; maybe TRBD2 (5 bases). V lost 6 bases and J 0 bases, leaving 10 bases between the germline ends. The CDR3 is 14 residues long. The CDR3 DNA is TGTGCCAGCAGCCCTCCGGGAAGCACAGATACGCAGTATTTT. Amino acids: CASSPPGSTDTQYF.

The chain has TRBV6-1 and TRBJ2-1, with D maybe TRBD2 (5 bases). This CDR3 comprises 13 residues. The ends were cut back, 8 bases at V and 8 bases at J, with 16 bases in the middle. The germline gives CDR1 MNHNS, CDR2 SASEGT. The CDR3 spells CASQEGRWDEQFF. In DNA form, the CDR3 reads TGTGCCAGCCAAGAGGGTCGTTGGGATGAGCAGTTCTTC.

J is TRBJ2-3 and V is TRBV6-2 or TRBV6-3, with 7 bases fitting TRBD2. With V trimmed by 6 bases and J by 11 bases, 20 bases remained unmatched. CDR1 is MNHEY, CDR2 SVGEGT, per germline. The CDR3 spans 16 residues. This CDR3 reads CASSPRASGSLKRQYF. Here the CDR3 DNA reads TGTGCCAGCAGCCCCCGCGCTAGCGGTAGCCTCAAACGGCAGTATTTT.

This chain joins TRBV5-1 and TRBJ2-7; possible D gene TRBD2, 6 bases. Trimming removed 4 bases at V and 0 bases at J, with 14 bases between. The CDR3 spans 15 residues. Germline assignment: CDR1 SGHRS and CDR2 YFSETQ. CDR3 region: CASSRHSGDSYEQYF. CDR3 nucleotide sequence: TGCGCCAGCAGCCGCCATAGCGGAGACTCCTACGAGCAGTACTTC.

The chain combines TRBV7-8 with TRBJ2-5, with a possible D match to TRBD2 (5 bases). CDR1 and CDR2 from the germline V gene are SGHVS and FQNEAQ. The CDR3 is made up of 14 amino acids. V gave up 1 base and J gave up 6 bases, with 12 bases separating them. CDR3 DNA: TGTGCCAGCAGCTTAGATTACAGAGGGCAGACCCAGTACTTC. Protein: CASSLDYRGQTQYF.

This clonotype showed up just a few times. The chain uses TRBV27 and TRBJ2-5, with D maybe TRBD1 (6 bases). This CDR3 is built from 12 residues. Germline V lookup: CDR1 MNHEY, CDR2 SMNVEV (reference sequence). The V end was cut by 5 bases, the J end by 6 bases, with 10 bases between. CDR3 nucleotide sequence: TGTGCCAGCAGTAGGGACATAAAGACCCAGTACTTC. This gives the protein CASSRDIKTQYF.

The chain employs TRBV11-3 and TRBJ2-6; D ambiguous. Per the germline V gene, CDR1 is SGHNT and CDR2 is YENEEA. CDR3 length: 17 amino acids. V shed 1 base and J shed 0 bases, with 10 bases lying between them. The DNA of the CDR3 is TGTGCCAGCAGCTTAGTTCCCGAAACCTCTGGGGCCAACGTCCTGACTTTC. Its protein product is CASSLVPETSGANVLTF.